Below, 25 T cell receptor beta chains from the same sample are listed, as sequenced in a study of cytomegalovirus exposure and HLA in healthy donors. The PCR contained 60 Vbeta and 13 Jbeta primers. Profiling relied on immunoSEQ multiplex PCR, and the TCRdb table lists in-frame clones only, not all of them. The profile shows 95,000 to 150,000 clones, roughly 80% of them singletons. Specimen: PBMCs. The receptors originated from a man in his 60s in good health and CMV-seropositive.

A few counts support this clone. The chain employs TRBV28 and TRBJ1-1; 9 bases are a match to TRBD1. The CDR3 is 15 residues long. The germline V gene has CDR1 MDHEN and CDR2 SYDVKM. Trimming took 4 bases from V and 0 from J; bases not matched to a gene: 3. The CDR3 sequence: CASSSTGGMNTEAFF. The CDR3 coding sequence is TGTGCCAGCAGTTCCACAGGGGGCATGAACACTGAAGCTTTCTTT.

The CDR3 is CASSLFPGIDEAFF. CDR3 sequence (DNA): TGCGCCAGCAGCTTGTTTCCAGGGATCGACGAAGCTTTCTTT. The chain couples TRBV5-1 to TRBJ1-1, with D perhaps matching TRBD1 (5 bases). Per germline, CDR1 SGHRS and CDR2 YFSETQ. This CDR3 has 14 residues. V was clipped by 1 base and J by 8 bases, with 15 bases between them.

Here the CDR3 reads CASSLVSGELFF. The CDR3 nucleotides are TGTGCCAGCAGCTTGGTTAGCGGCGAGCTGTTTTTT. The rearrangement joins TRBV5-6 to TRBJ2-2; maybe TRBD2 (6 bases). CDR3 length: 12 amino acids. With 0 bases removed from V and 11 bases from J, the gap between germline ends came to 8 bases. Germline-derived CDR1 and CDR2 are SGHDT and YYEEEE.

This chain connects TRBV6-1 to TRBJ1-2; TRBD1 aligns across 10 bases. Germline V lookup: CDR1 MNHNS, CDR2 SASEGT. V lost 3 bases and J lost 5; bases outside the gene matches: 6. CDR3 size: 15 residues. CDR3: CASSDAGTGVYGYTF. In DNA form, the CDR3 reads TGTGCCAGCAGTGATGCCGGGACAGGGGTTTATGGCTACACCTTC.

This clone has just a few counts. The chain carries TRBV6-1 and TRBJ1-4; 7 bases are shared with TRBD1. CDR1 and CDR2 (germline): MNHNS, SASEGT. The CDR3 consists of 17 residues. V was clipped by 1 base and J by 3 bases; unmatched bases: 8. For the CDR3, the DNA is TGTGCCAGCAGTGAAGTAGACAGGGCTAGGTCTAATGAAAAACTGTTTTTT. Its translation: CASSEVDRARSNEKLFF.

This clone came up once. V usage is TRBV5-1 and J usage is TRBJ1-1, with 8 bases matching TRBD1. Germline assignment: CDR1 SGHRS and CDR2 YFSETQ. Trimming removed 7 bases from V and 2 bases from J; junction bases left unmatched: 10. The CDR3 contains 15 residues. As DNA, the CDR3 is TGCGCCAGCCGGCGACTGACAGGGGAAAACACTGAAGCTTTCTTT. The encoded protein is CASRRLTGENTEAFF.

CDR3: CASSFSTGQEQYF. CDR3 sequence (DNA): TGCGCCAGCAGCTTCTCGACAGGGCAAGAGCAGTACTTC. The J gene is TRBJ2-7, the V gene TRBV5-1; 7 positions agree with TRBD1. The CDR3 loop spans 13 amino acids. The V gene's germline CDR1 is SGHRS and CDR2 YFSETQ. The trim removed 2 bases at V and 7 bases at J, leaving 6 bases unmatched.

The chain uses TRBV2 and TRBJ2-7, with unresolved D. Germline V lookup: CDR1 SNHLY, CDR2 FYNNEI. The germline V and J ends were trimmed by 4 bases and 2 bases, with 9 bases remaining between them. The CDR3 spans 13 residues. The DNA of the CDR3 is TGTGCCAGCAGTGTTGGCAGTACCTACGAGCAGTACTTC. The encoded protein is CASSVGSTYEQYF.

The rearrangement links TRBV2 to TRBJ1-2, with a possible D match to TRBD1 (5 bases). The CDR3 has 12 residues. Germline-derived CDR1 and CDR2 are SNHLY and FYNNEI. V was pared by 6 bases and J by 4 bases, with 9 bases between. The CDR3 DNA follows: TGTGCCAGCAGAGCAGGGATCTATGGCTACACCTTC. Protein: CASRAGIYGYTF.

This clone was found a few times. The chain has TRBV7-3 and TRBJ1-3; D uncertain. The CDR3 covers 14 residues. Trimming removed 4 bases at V and 4 bases at J, with 11 bases between. The germline V gene has CDR1 SGHTA and CDR2 FQGTGA. In DNA form, the CDR3 reads TGTGCCAGCAGCTCCGGACTCGGGGGAAACACCATATATTTT. Protein sequence: CASSSGLGGNTIYF. The full variable domain, its missing parts supplied by reference TRBV7-3 and TRBJ1-3, is GAGVSQTPSNKVTEKGKYVELRCDPISGHTALYWYRQSLGQGPEFLIYFQGTGAADDSGLPNDRFFAVRPEGSVSTLKIQRTERGDSAVYLCASSSGLGGNTIYFGEGSWLTVV.

This chain links TRBV18 with TRBJ2-6, with D possibly matching TRBD2 (5 bases). Germline loops: CDR1 KGHSH, CDR2 LQKENI. V lost 2 bases, J lost 0 bases, and 14 bases lay in between. The CDR3 extends over 18 amino acids. The CDR3 region is CASSPSGSPSSGANVLTF. As DNA, the CDR3 is TGTGCCAGCTCACCAAGCGGCAGCCCATCCTCTGGGGCCAACGTCCTGACTTTC.

The chain is built from TRBV29-1 and TRBJ2-1; D is possibly TRBD1 (6 bases). Germline lookup yields CDR1 SQVTM and CDR2 ANQGSEA. V lost 4 bases and J 6 bases, leaving 10 bases between the germline ends. The CDR3 has 12 residues. The CDR3 nucleotides are TGCAGCGTTGGGGGACACTTCAATGAGCAGTTCTTC. It encodes CSVGGHFNEQFF.

This clone was observed many times. The V call is TRBV19, the J call TRBJ2-3; 7 nucleotides agree with TRBD1. CDR3 length: 15 residues. Germline V gene data show CDR1 as LNHDA and CDR2 as SQIVND (reference sequence). Trimming took 4 bases from V and 5 from J; bases not matched to a gene: 9. CDR3 protein: CASSKLQGVGDTQYF. CDR3 sequence (DNA): TGTGCCAGTAGTAAATTGCAGGGGGTTGGAGATACGCAGTATTTT. The variable domain in full, completed from reference TRBV19 and TRBJ2-3, reads DGGITQSPKYLFRKEGQNVTLSCEQNLNHDAMYWYRQDPGQGLRLIYYSQIVNDFQKGDIAEGYSVSREKKESFPLTVTSAQKNPTAFYLCASSKLQGVGDTQYFGPGTRLTVL.

This sequence joins TRBV7-3 and TRBJ2-3, with 7 bases that match TRBD1. Unmatched junction bases numbered 9, after V lost 1 base and J lost 5 bases. Germline CDR1 and CDR2: SGHTA and FQGTGA. This CDR3 contains 16 residues. This CDR3 is CASSLSEGTAEDTQYF. CDR3 sequence (DNA): TGTGCCAGCAGCTTAAGTGAGGGGACAGCGGAAGATACGCAGTATTTT. Filled out from reference TRBV7-3 and TRBJ2-3, the complete variable domain reads GAGVSQTPSNKVTEKGKYVELRCDPISGHTALYWYRQSLGQGPEFLIYFQGTGAADDSGLPNDRFFAVRPEGSVSTLKIQRTERGDSAVYLCASSLSEGTAEDTQYFGPGTRLTVL.

The rearrangement joins TRBV7-2 to TRBJ2-5; 11 positions agree with TRBD1. Germline assignment: CDR1 SGHTA and CDR2 FQGNSA. The CDR3 is made up of 15 amino acids. After removal of 5 bases from V and 5 bases from J, the junction contained 7 bases not matched to a gene. CDR3 sequence: CASSPSGTGGETQYF. CDR3 in DNA: TGTGCCAGCAGCCCCTCCGGGACAGGGGGGGAGACCCAGTACTTC.

This chain connects TRBV28 to TRBJ1-5, with TRBD1 identical over 7 bases. The junction had 3 bases not matched to a gene; V was cut back by 5 bases and J by 2 bases. Germline-derived CDR1 and CDR2 are MDHEN and SYDVKM. This CDR3 region has 14 residues. This CDR3 is CASSHDRGNQPQHF. DNA for the CDR3: TGTGCCAGCAGTCACGACAGGGGCAATCAGCCCCAGCATTTT.

This clone was recorded once. The genes are TRBV7-9 and TRBJ1-5; D gene unclear. Trimming pared 2 bases from V and 4 bases from J, leaving 3 bases between. The CDR3 length is 12 residues. Germline V gene sequence: CDR1 SEHNR, CDR2 FQNEAQ (reference sequence). CDR3 DNA sequence: TGTGCCAGCAGCTTAACTAATCAGCCCCAGCATTTT. Encoded protein: CASSLTNQPQHF.

This chain uses TRBV7-6 with TRBJ2-2; TRBD1 agrees at 7 bases. The CDR3 length is 15 residues. CDR1 SGHVS and CDR2 FNYEAQ come from the germline V gene. Trimming cost V 6 bases and J 5 bases; bases outside gene matches: 9. DNA for the CDR3: TGTGCCAGCAGGCTTGAGAGGGGGCGGACCGGGGAGCTGTTTTTT. It is translated as CASRLERGRTGELFF. The entire variable domain, with the rest obtained from reference TRBV7-6 and TRBJ2-2, is as follows: GAGVSQSPRYKVTKRGQDVALRCDPISGHVSLYWYRQALGQGPEFLTYFNYEAQQDKSGLPNDRFSAERPEGSISTLTIQRTEQRDSAMYRCASRLERGRTGELFFGEGSRLTVL.

With regard to this clone: Additional DNA sequences in this sample encode the identical CDR3. The chain is built from TRBV5-1 and TRBJ1-1; D unclear. The germline V and J ends were trimmed by 0 bases and 1 base, with 7 bases remaining between them. This CDR3 has 14 amino acids. Germline V gene sequence: CDR1 SGHRS, CDR2 YFSETQ. Here the CDR3 DNA reads TGCGCCAGCAGCTTGGTTGGGCAGAACACTGAAGCTTTCTTT. This sequence encodes CASSLVGQNTEAFF. The full variable domain, rest sourced from reference TRBV5-1 and TRBJ1-1, is KAGVTQTPRYLIKTRGQQVTLSCSPISGHRSVSWYQQTPGQGLQFLFEYFSETQRNKGNFPGRFSGRQFSNSRSEMNVSTLELGDSALYLCASSLVGQNTEAFFGQGTRLTVV.

This sequence joins TRBV19 and TRBJ1-1; no clear D gene. Germline V gene sequence: CDR1 LNHDA, CDR2 SQIVND (reference sequence). The CDR3 has 12 amino acids. V gave up 7 bases and J gave up 6 bases, with 12 bases separating them. The CDR3 reads CASTMGGAEAFF. Here the CDR3 DNA reads TGTGCCAGTACGATGGGCGGGGCTGAAGCTTTCTTT.

CDR3: CASSQDRGPLTGNTIYF. CDR3 nucleotides: TGTGCCAGCAGCCAGGACAGGGGGCCGTTGACTGGAAACACCATATATTTT. V gene TRBV7-6 combines with J gene TRBJ1-3, with 11 bases matching TRBD1. V trimming: 5 bases; J trimming: 2 bases; junction bases outside the gene matches: 8. Per the germline V gene, CDR1 is SGHVS and CDR2 is FNYEAQ. The CDR3 has 17 amino acids.

This chain uses TRBV30 with TRBJ2-3, with a weak D call TRBD1 (6 bases). V was trimmed by 1 base and J by 2 bases, leaving 13 bases between them. The germline V gene has CDR1 GTSNPN and CDR2 SVGIG (reference sequence). The CDR3 extends over 15 amino acids. CDR3 region: CAWSDGTSFTDTQYF. As DNA, the CDR3 is TGTGCCTGGAGTGATGGGACATCCTTCACAGATACGCAGTATTTT.

The count of this clone is one. The genes are TRBV5-6 and TRBJ2-1, with D possibly TRBD2 on 5 matching bases. Germline CDR1 and CDR2: SGHDT and YYEEEE. This CDR3 is 15 amino acids long. The V gene lost 0 bases and the J gene lost 3 bases, with 10 bases spanning the gap. The CDR3 nucleotides read TGTGCCAGCAGCTTGGCCGGAGAGGGCTACAATGAGCAGTTCTTC. Protein product: CASSLAGEGYNEQFF.

This clone was detected only once. The gene calls are TRBV7-6 and TRBJ2-3; 7 bases are shared with TRBD1. With V trimmed by 5 bases and J by 0 bases, 2 bases remained unmatched. This CDR3 region has 14 residues. Germline V lookup: CDR1 SGHVS, CDR2 FNYEAQ. CDR3 region: CASSRDSSTDTQYF. The DNA of the CDR3 is TGTGCCAGCAGCCGGGACAGCAGCACAGATACGCAGTATTTT. The whole variable domain, remainder taken from reference TRBV7-6 and TRBJ2-3, is GAGVSQSPRYKVTKRGQDVALRCDPISGHVSLYWYRQALGQGPEFLTYFNYEAQQDKSGLPNDRFSAERPEGSISTLTIQRTEQRDSAMYRCASSRDSSTDTQYFGPGTRLTVL.

This clone was seen a few times. V and J are TRBV19 and TRBJ2-1, with 10 bases that match TRBD2. The germline CDR1 and CDR2 sequences are LNHDA and SQIVND (reference sequence). After removal of 5 bases from V and 7 bases from J, the junction contained 8 bases not matched to a gene. The CDR3 is 15 amino acids. The CDR3 sequence is CASSSPGLAKNEQFF. The DNA of the CDR3 is TGTGCCAGTAGTTCTCCGGGACTAGCGAAAAATGAGCAGTTCTTC. Using reference TRBV19 and TRBJ2-1 for the parts outside the CDR3, the full variable domain is DGGITQSPKYLFRKEGQNVTLSCEQNLNHDAMYWYRQDPGQGLRLIYYSQIVNDFQKGDIAEGYSVSREKKESFPLTVTSAQKNPTAFYLCASSSPGLAKNEQFFGPGTRLTVL.